This T cell receptor beta chain was identified during a study of shared clonotypes between healthy human individuals. Overall study results and limits: Genetic and exposure-history diversity was limited by the small donor number. The authors sampled blood alone, and tissue repertoires likely differ.

Extraction of genomic DNA in unsorted samples used about 90 million PBMCs. This clone appeared once. Antigen specificity is unknown. CDR3 length equals 14 residues. Germline lookup yields CDR1 MGHDK and CDR2 SYGVNS. The V end was cut by 3 bases, the J end by 5 bases, with 14 bases between. Original analysis: Filtering differed since immunoSEQ provided only junctions, with no quality scores. Assay used: immunoSEQ multiplex PCR; TCRdb lists only in-frame clones, some missing. The V and J calls and the clone size are those of that table, but D and trimming were determined from the DNA. The sample records about 490,000 clones, about 82% being singletons.

J is TRBJ2-7 and V is TRBV25-1; D is perhaps TRBD1 or TRBD2 (7 bases each). The sample comprised PBMCs. This TCR came from a woman aged 35 to 49 in good health. Some clones in this sample may be carry-over from other donors' samples. The CDR3 DNA reads TGTGCCAGCAGTGATTATCAGGGGGGGCACGAGCAGTACTTC. Translating it yields CASSDYQGGHEQYF.